This passage covers 17 T cell receptor beta chains from one sample sequenced in a study of cytomegalovirus exposure and HLA in healthy donors. Sequencing was performed with immunoSEQ multiplex PCR; in TCRdb, only in-frame clones are kept and a portion is missing. Of about 97,000 clones listed, about 95% are singletons. The sequencing sample was made of PBMCs. These receptors were collected from a woman under 30 in good health and CMV-seronegative.

The gene calls are TRBV21-1 and TRBJ2-7; the table's TRBD1 call for D was not verified on the DNA. TRBV21-1 is an annotated pseudogene. The CDR3 contains 13 residues. The CDR3 coding sequence is TGTGCCAGCAGCGCCCAACAGGGTTCCGAGCAGTACTTC. Its protein is CASSAQQGSEQYF.

The chain combines TRBV7-2 with TRBJ2-2; 15 positions agree with TRBD2. Per germline, CDR1 SGHTA and CDR2 FQGNSA. The CDR3 totals 18 residues. Losses at the gene ends were 5 bases for V and 3 bases for J; bases not matched to a gene: 7. In DNA form, the CDR3 reads TGTGCCAGCAGCCCTGGACTAGCGGGGGGGCCGGACACCGGGGAGCTGTTTTTT. The encoded protein is CASSPGLAGGPDTGELFF.

The chain combines TRBV30 with TRBJ2-7; 9 nucleotides match TRBD2. The CDR3 has 15 residues. With 0 bases clipped from V and 2 bases from J, the junction kept 5 bases outside the gene matches. CDR1 is GTSNPN and CDR2 is SVGIG in the germline V gene (reference sequence). CDR3 loop: CAWSVDGGRAYEQYF. CDR3 bases: TGTGCCTGGAGTGTAGATGGCGGGAGGGCCTACGAGCAGTACTTC.

The chain recombines TRBV7-2 with TRBJ2-2; 8 bases match TRBD2. Per the germline V gene, CDR1 is SGHTA and CDR2 is FQGNSA. CDR3 size: 17 residues. The junction had 12 bases not matched to a gene; V was cut back by 6 bases and J by 3 bases. The CDR3 here is CASRQNLAGYYTGELFF. CDR3 bases: TGTGCCAGCAGGCAAAATTTAGCGGGATACTACACCGGGGAGCTGTTTTTT. The full variable domain, with the rest looked up from reference TRBV7-2 and TRBJ2-2, is GAGVSQSPSNKVTEKGKDVELRCDPISGHTALYWYRQSLGQGLEFLIYFQGNSAPDKSGLPSDRFSAERTGGSVSTLTIQRTQQEDSAVYLCASRQNLAGYYTGELFFGEGSRLTVL.

The chain links TRBV5-1 to TRBJ1-2; D is unresolved. From germline, CDR1 is SGHRS and CDR2 YFSETQ. Trimming left V 2 bases short and J 4 bases short, with 9 bases between. CDR3 length: 13 amino acids. CDR3 coding DNA: TGCGCCAGCAGCTTCCAGCAGGCCTATGGCTACACCTTC. This translates into CASSFQQAYGYTF.

The genes are TRBV14 and TRBJ2-3; 11 nucleotides agree with TRBD2. Germline CDR1 SGHDN, CDR2 FVKESK. V shed 5 bases, J shed 0 bases, and the junction held 10 bases outside the gene matches. This CDR3 region has 18 residues. The CDR3 spells CASSIGTSGRPSTDTQYF. Here the CDR3 DNA reads TGTGCCAGCAGCATCGGGACTAGCGGAAGGCCTAGCACAGATACGCAGTATTTT.

The gene calls are TRBV7-6 and TRBJ2-1, with D tentatively TRBD2 (6 bases). The length of the CDR3 is 16 residues. Germline loops: CDR1 SGHVS, CDR2 FNYEAQ. V lost 2 bases, J lost 2 bases, and 13 bases lay in between. CDR3 sequence reads: CASSLTGRGTYNEQFF. Written as DNA, the CDR3 is TGTGCCAGCAGCTTAACGGGGCGGGGAACCTACAATGAGCAGTTCTTC.

The rearrangement joins TRBV18 to TRBJ1-2; possibly TRBD1 for D (6 bases). Germline assignment: CDR1 KGHSH and CDR2 LQKENI. The CDR3 consists of 13 residues. V dropped 3 bases and J dropped 4 bases, with 9 bases sitting between them. This CDR3 is CASSPEQGYGYTF. The CDR3, as DNA: TGTGCCAGCTCACCGGAACAGGGCTATGGCTACACCTTC.

The V and J genes are TRBV27 and TRBJ1-1, with D possibly matching TRBD1 (6 bases). With 6 bases removed from V and 0 bases from J, the gap between germline ends came to 26 bases. The CDR3 loop spans 19 amino acids. Germline loops: CDR1 MNHEY, CDR2 SMNVEV (reference sequence). Here the CDR3 reads CASRDVRQALEGMNTEAFF. The CDR3 DNA is TGTGCCAGCAGAGACGTCAGACAGGCCCTCGAGGGGATGAACACTGAAGCTTTCTTT.

Written as DNA, the CDR3 is TGTGCCAGCAGTGAGCGGGAAAGGGGGCTTAGGCAGCCCCAGCATTTT. This gives the protein CASSERERGLRQPQHF. The V gene is TRBV6-1, the J gene TRBJ1-5; 7 nucleotides match TRBD1. Looked up from germline, CDR1 is MNHNS and CDR2 is SASEGT. The CDR3 sequence is 16 residues long. V lost 3 bases to trimming and J lost 7 bases; unmatched junction nucleotides: 12.

V gene TRBV10-2 combines with J gene TRBJ2-1; TRBD2 is a possible D gene (5 bases). Trimming removed 8 bases at V and 1 base at J, with 9 bases between. The length of the CDR3 is 13 residues. The germline V gene has CDR1 WSHSY and CDR2 SAAADI. The CDR3 DNA follows: TGCGCCAGCGGGAGAAATTCCTACAATGAGCAGTTCTTC. Its protein product is CASGRNSYNEQFF.

J is TRBJ2-3 and V is TRBV9; 9 nucleotides align to TRBD1. The CDR3 totals 16 residues. V shed 4 bases, J shed 8 bases, and the junction held 14 bases outside the gene matches. Germline CDR1 reads SGDLS; CDR2 reads YYNGEE. CDR3 in amino acids: CASSPGTGKALVTQYF. In nucleotides, the CDR3 is TGTGCCAGCAGCCCCGGGACAGGGAAAGCATTAGTTACGCAGTATTTT. The full variable domain, rest sourced from reference TRBV9 and TRBJ2-3, is DSGVTQTPKHLITATGQRVTLRCSPRSGDLSVYWYQQSLDQGLQFLIQYYNGEERAKGNILERFSAQQFPDLHSELNLSSLELGDSALYFCASSPGTGKALVTQYFGPGTRLTVL.

In its sample, this clone was seen once. The chain couples TRBV29-1 to TRBJ1-2; the D is unclear. The CDR3 extends over 11 amino acids. V shed 2 bases and J shed 14 bases, with 15 bases lying between them. CDR1 and CDR2 from the germline V gene are SQVTM and ANQGSEA. The CDR3 sequence is CSVESSRYRTF. The CDR3 region has the DNA TGCAGCGTTGAATCGAGCAGGTATCGAACCTTC.

This chain uses TRBV15 with TRBJ2-3, with 7 nucleotides matching TRBD2. CDR3 length equals 16 residues. V trimming: 4 bases; J trimming: 4 bases; junction bases outside the gene matches: 11. Per germline, CDR1 LNHNV and CDR2 YYDKDF (reference sequence). CDR3 sequence reads: CATSTIAGAGADTQYF. The CDR3 DNA sequence: TGTGCCACCAGCACGATAGCGGGTGCGGGAGCAGATACGCAGTATTTT.

J is TRBJ2-1 and V is TRBV7-6; no reliable D call. Trimming stripped 1 base from V and 6 bases from J, with 10 bases between. The germline CDR1 and CDR2 sequences are SGHVS and FNYEAQ. CDR3 length equals 14 residues. For the CDR3, the DNA is TGTGCCAGCAGCTTAGGGAGCCTCGGCAATGAGCAGTTCTTC. This translates into CASSLGSLGNEQFF.

The chain joins TRBV5-1 to TRBJ1-1, with TRBD1 matching 8 bases. The V gene's germline CDR1 is SGHRS and CDR2 YFSETQ. The CDR3 has 14 amino acids. With V trimmed by 4 bases and J by 3 bases, 5 bases remained unmatched. Here the CDR3 reads CASSRTGWDTEAFF. In DNA form, the CDR3 reads TGCGCCAGCAGCAGGACAGGGTGGGACACTGAAGCTTTCTTT.

This chain uses TRBV12-5 with TRBJ2-1; D is perhaps TRBD2 (5 bases). The CDR3 totals 11 residues. Trimming left V 9 bases short and J 9 bases short, with 12 bases between. Germline-derived CDR1 and CDR2 are LGHNT and FRNRAP. CDR3 nucleotide sequence: TGTGCTAGCCTTATACGGGGTGAGCAGTTCTTC. Amino acids: CASLIRGEQFF.